This record concerns one TCR beta chain sequence. There are many counts of this clonotype. Its antigen target is currently unknown. The record has no base qualities; no much larger clone is one base away. Stable Graves' hyperthyroidism was defined as the absence of progression to ophthalmopathy over 18 months of follow-up. Hyperthyroidism patients were newly diagnosed, with disease duration under 2 months, and aged 18 to 65 years. Patients with uncontrolled infections, other autoimmune diseases, pregnancy or lactation were excluded. Diagnoses relied on clinical symptoms, serum thyroxine and TRAb, thyroid ultrasound and orbital computed tomography. PBMCs were isolated from more than 9 ml of fresh peripheral blood by Ficoll-Paque density gradient centrifugation. Trizol reagent was used to extract total RNA, and RNA quality was then checked on an Agilent 2100 Bioanalyzer. TCR beta CDR3 regions were amplified from RNA transcripts. The TCR CDR3 was subjected to a first round of RT-PCR using the HTBI primer set and the Qiagen OneStep RT-PCR kit. Libraries were constructed in a second round of multiplex PCR, after which size selection and purification were carried out. Paired-end sequencing of the libraries was performed with 100 bp reads on an Illumina HiSeq2000. The paper's data handling went like this. SOAPnuke was used to process the raw data, throwing out any read that contained adapters or uncalled bases, had a mean Phred below 15, or lacked an exact constant-primer or identifier match. High-quality paired reads were merged using COPE v1.2.5, and each unique nucleotide sequence was defined as a clonotype. MiTCR v1.1 was used to align the clonotypes against IMGT TRBV, TRBD and TRBJ reference segments. The analysis included only V-J combinations with a frequency above 0.0001, which together covered around 99% of the repertoires. The TCS score was defined as the ratio of F50 (clonal expansion) to E x V (chaos), calculated using BLOSUM62-based TCRdist between CDR3 peptides within each V-J. Welch's t-statistics and random forest reduced 450 to 600 V-J features to roughly 13, which were used in a naive Bayes classifier (R e1071). Through fastp at Q25 and MiXCR, TCRdb rebuilt clones from the public reads, retaining in-frame beta chains. Each CDR3 protein gets just one entry, which takes the most common genes and DNA from the rows behind it. In this record, the V and J calls reflect TCRdb's handling and not the investigators' own analysis. Across this sample there are some 200,000 distinct CDR3 sequences, with about a sixth seen only once. The biggest ten clones account for about 50% of the sample.

The entry originates in a study of T cells in Graves' hyperthyroidism and ophthalmopathy (dated by TCRdb to between 2017 and 2020). General notes on the study: Peripheral blood samples were taken at the time of initial diagnosis, prior to any treatment. To identify distinguishing TCR V-J signatures, a discovery cohort of about a hundred patients was used, comprising 40 to 45 with Graves' ophthalmopathy and 57 with stable Graves' hyperthyroidism. Whether ophthalmopathy could be predicted prospectively was tested in an independent validation cohort made up of 18 to 20 hyperthyroidism patients plus 17 patients who later progressed to ophthalmopathy. The 90 to 100 discovery patients were randomly divided into training and test sets at a 7:3 ratio. The study also compared thyroid tissue and blood T-cell repertoires from a handful of Graves' hyperthyroidism patients. After sampling, hyperthyroidism patients received methimazole starting at 30 mg daily, and ophthalmopathy patients received high-dose intravenous methylprednisolone. The paper reports TCR Vbeta CDR3 sequencing of approximately 140 peripheral blood samples: over 40 ophthalmopathy, fewer than 85 hyperthyroidism and around 17 progressor patients. The paper as a whole reports these results and caveats: A 13 V-J signature model separated ophthalmopathy from stable hyperthyroidism, with just over 85% sensitivity and roughly 82% specificity in cross-validation and 80%/75% in testing. During validation, the model predicted progression to ophthalmopathy a median of approximately 7 months ahead of onset, with around 71% sensitivity and 72.22% specificity. Blood samples also contained most of the expanded thyroid clonotypes (frequency above 0.001), which suggests that blood repertoires may reflect thyroid immune responses. No statistical method was used to set the sample size in advance, and investigators knew the group allocation.

The V and J ends are trimmed by 4 bases and 3 bases, leaving 4 bases between them. CDR1 and CDR2, per the germline V gene, are SGHVS and FQNEAQ. The CDR3 starts with the cysteine, ends with the phenylalanine, and has 11 residues. The only DNA kept is the CDR3, 33 bases in frame from the first base. The rearranged segments are TRBV7-8 and TRBJ2-7, with the D gene too uncertain to name. The TCR was taken from a woman aged 45 to 65 with Graves' hyperthyroidism. Input material: blood. The DNA sequence is given as TGTGCCAGCAGCTCTCTCTACGAGCAGTACTTC. Protein translation: CASSSLYEQYF.